This T cell receptor (beta chain) was sequenced in a study of T cells in Graves' hyperthyroidism and ophthalmopathy. Turning to the study itself: Peripheral blood was taken when the disease was first diagnosed, before any treatment began.

This clonotype has at least ten counts. After removal of 4 bases from V and 3 bases from J, the junction contained 3 bases not matched to a gene. The CDR3 loop spans 14 amino acids. Amplified TCR beta CDR3 regions came from RNA transcripts. An initial round of RT-PCR targeting the TCR CDR3 relied on the HTBI primer set. In TCRdb, the multiplex PCR reads were re-called with MiXCR into one record per CDR3 protein. The data show hundreds of thousands of distinct CDR3 sequences, with approximately 14% seen just once and around 4% held by the top ten. The chain employs TRBV12-3 or TRBV12-4 and TRBJ2-7, with 10 bases that match TRBD1. Sequencing was performed on blood. This TCR was recovered from a woman in her 40s with Graves' ophthalmopathy. The CDR3 DNA reads as TGTGCCAGCAGTTCGGACAGGGGGTACTACGAGCAGTACTTC. Translation gives CASSSDRGYYEQYF.